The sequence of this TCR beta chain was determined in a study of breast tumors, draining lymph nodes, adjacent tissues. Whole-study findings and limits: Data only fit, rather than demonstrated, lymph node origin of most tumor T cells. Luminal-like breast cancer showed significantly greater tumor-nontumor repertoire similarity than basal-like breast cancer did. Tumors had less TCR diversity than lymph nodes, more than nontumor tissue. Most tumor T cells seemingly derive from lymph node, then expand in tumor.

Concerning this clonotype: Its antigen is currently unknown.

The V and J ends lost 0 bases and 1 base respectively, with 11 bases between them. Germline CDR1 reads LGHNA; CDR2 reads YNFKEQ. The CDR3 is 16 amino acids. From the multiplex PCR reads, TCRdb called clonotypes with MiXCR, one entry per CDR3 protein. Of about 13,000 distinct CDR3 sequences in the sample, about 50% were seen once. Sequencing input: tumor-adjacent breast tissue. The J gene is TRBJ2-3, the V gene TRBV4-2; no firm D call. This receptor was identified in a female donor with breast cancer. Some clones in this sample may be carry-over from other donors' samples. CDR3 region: CASSQESSPRTDTQYF. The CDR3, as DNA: TGTGCCAGCAGCCAAGAGAGTAGCCCCCGCACAGATACGCAGTATTTT.